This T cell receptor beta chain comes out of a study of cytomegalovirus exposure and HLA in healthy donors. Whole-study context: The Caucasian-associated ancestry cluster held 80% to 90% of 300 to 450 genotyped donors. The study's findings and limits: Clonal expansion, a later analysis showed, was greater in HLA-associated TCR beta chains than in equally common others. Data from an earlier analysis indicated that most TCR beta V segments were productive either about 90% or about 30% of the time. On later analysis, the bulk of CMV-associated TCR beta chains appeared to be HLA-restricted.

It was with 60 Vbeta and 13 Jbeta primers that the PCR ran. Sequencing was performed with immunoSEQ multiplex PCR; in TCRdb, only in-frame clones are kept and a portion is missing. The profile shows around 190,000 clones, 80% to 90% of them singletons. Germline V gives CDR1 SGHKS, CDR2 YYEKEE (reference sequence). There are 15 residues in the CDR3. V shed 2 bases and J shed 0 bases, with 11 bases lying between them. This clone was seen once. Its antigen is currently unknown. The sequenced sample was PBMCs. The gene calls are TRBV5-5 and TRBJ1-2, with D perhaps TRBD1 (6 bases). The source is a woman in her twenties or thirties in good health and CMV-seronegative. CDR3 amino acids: CASSFSGAPNYGYTF. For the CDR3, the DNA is TGTGCCAGCAGCTTTTCAGGGGCTCCTAACTATGGCTACACCTTC.